This TCR beta chain comes out of a study of blood T cell repertoires in COVID-19. Methods used by the authors: Amplification with reference gene primers provided the estimates of nucleated cell counts. Clones were sequenced by immunoSEQ multiplex PCR, and TCRdb holds only the in-frame ones, with some missing. V and J calls and clone size are as listed in that table; D and trimming were resolved from the DNA. The sample consists of about 330,000 clones, 70% to 90% of them appearing once. Germline CDR1 reads SGHAT; CDR2 reads FQNNGV. The CDR3 extends over 16 amino acids. V shed 5 bases and J 5 bases; nucleotides not matched to a gene: 9. This clone was observed a few times.

What was sequenced was peripheral blood. V usage is TRBV11-2 and J usage is TRBJ1-6, with 7 nucleotides matching TRBD1. The TCR sequence derives from a woman aged 50 to 60 with active or convalescent COVID-19. The CDR3 DNA reads TGTGCCAGCAGCCCCTTAGTAGGGACAGATAATTCACCCCTCCACTTT. Translation gives CASSPLVGTDNSPLHF.